The rows below give T cell receptor beta chains drawn from one sample of a study of T cells in Graves' hyperthyroidism and ophthalmopathy. TCRdb re-analysed the multiplex PCR reads in MiXCR, keeping a single row per CDR3 protein. The sample includes about 350,000 distinct CDR3 sequences, about a sixth of them seen just once. Sequencing was carried out using blood. These TCRs come from a woman in her thirties or forties with Graves' ophthalmopathy. The CDR3 runs from the conserved cysteine through the conserved F or W. The D gene is left open where the match is weak. Clone size is given for some rows only: seen once, a few or many times, or a class if the clone is expanded.

v_call,clone_size,d_call,j_call,cdr3_aa
TRBV6-2/TRBV6-3,many,TRBD1,TRBJ1-5,CASSYEPRTGGRNQPQHF
TRBV4-1,many,-,TRBJ1-3,CASSHQRAGGISGNTIYF
TRBV7-9,many,TRBD2,TRBJ2-7,CASSLALAGTSYEQYF
TRBV12-3/TRBV12-4,-,-,TRBJ2-7,CASSSLIQGTYEQYF
TRBV28,many,-,TRBJ2-6,CASVGSELSGANVLTF
TRBV6-1,many,-,TRBJ1-2,CASSDSLGRGYTF
TRBV13,many,-,TRBJ1-2,CASSLEVPGSTGYGYTF
TRBV28,-,-,TRBJ1-1,CASSPTPRGTEAFF
TRBV20-1,many,-,TRBJ1-1,CSASRSTNAEAFF
TRBV6-2/TRBV6-3,few,-,TRBJ2-7,CASRTTGRGTGEQYF
TRBV28,many,TRBD1,TRBJ2-7,CASSLSRDRSYEQYF
TRBV12-3/TRBV12-4,many,TRBD1,TRBJ1-6,CASSSPGQGRHSPLHF
TRBV12-3/TRBV12-4,-,TRBD1,TRBJ2-4,CASSFGQGIGIQYF
TRBV12-3/TRBV12-4,many,-,TRBJ1-2,CASSFIGLGYTF
TRBV13,many,-,TRBJ1-1,CASSNRYLGGTEAFF
TRBV5-5,many,TRBD1,TRBJ2-5,CASSWTGGPETQYF
TRBV12-3/TRBV12-4,many,-,TRBJ1-2,CASSLSLSSYGYTF
TRBV7-9,many,-,TRBJ2-4,CASSFHGGDIQYF
TRBV10-1,many,-,TRBJ1-1,CASSEDRRNTEAFF
TRBV7-8,many,TRBD1,TRBJ2-7,CAYGDSSYEQYF
TRBV7-2,many,TRBD1,TRBJ2-2,CASRRDSTGELFF
TRBV11-2,many,-,TRBJ1-2,CASSLGGPDYGYTF
TRBV5-1,many,TRBD2,TRBJ2-7,CASSFGGLGGSGLYEQYF
TRBV5-1,many,TRBD2,TRBJ2-1,CASSLVSGSANEQFF
TRBV20-1,many,-,TRBJ2-7,CSATTRAGVYEQYF
TRBV19,many,TRBD2,TRBJ2-5,CASKNSGSETQYF
TRBV2,many,-,TRBJ2-5,CASSEGHMIRSPETQYF
TRBV11-2,many,TRBD2,TRBJ2-2,CASSRTSGMNTGELFF
TRBV6-5,many,-,TRBJ1-5,CASSSNQPQHF
TRBV20-1,-,-,TRBJ2-2,CSARGRDASTGELFF
TRBV29-1,many,-,TRBJ2-7,CSVVQPGSGREQYF
TRBV11-2,many,TRBD2,TRBJ2-7,CASSLGLAGTKQYF
TRBV20-1,many,TRBD2,TRBJ2-7,CSARDLLAGGSSYEQYF
TRBV15,many,-,TRBJ2-7,CATNQGTKYEQYF
TRBV12-3/TRBV12-4,many,TRBD2,TRBJ2-2,CASSWSGLAGVGGELFF
TRBV11-2,many,-,TRBJ2-3,CASNSGAITDTQYF
TRBV27,many,TRBD2,TRBJ2-2,CASSLSPAGRGTGELFF
TRBV28,many,TRBD2,TRBJ2-2,CASSTSSGNTGELFF
TRBV29-1,-,-,TRBJ2-5,CSVRPGVSQETQYF
TRBV19,-,-,TRBJ1-1,CANSGFVRSMNTEAFF
TRBV28,many,-,TRBJ2-5,CASRPPRQQETQYF